Only a few counts were recorded for the clone carrying this T cell receptor (beta chain). Its antigen is not identified. This sample was included in a study of identical twins. Study-level results: The presence of invariant MAIT and iNKT cells could partly confound analyses of zero-insertion sequences. Compared with unrelated sharing, twin-shared out-of-frame alpha sequences had more low-probability sequences.

The CDR3 is made up of 16 amino acids. Germline V gene data show CDR1 as MNHEY and CDR2 as SMNVEV (reference sequence). V lost 1 base to trimming and J lost 3 bases; unmatched junction nucleotides: 6. TCRdb processed the 5' RACE reads anew with MiXCR; each CDR3 protein has one entry. The table lists fewer than 500,000 distinct CDR3 sequences, roughly an eighth of them singletons, with more than 0.8% in the top ten. This same sample was also taken into another study, of yellow fever vaccine responses in identical twins.

The chain couples TRBV27 to TRBJ1-1, with TRBD1 identical over 9 bases. This TCR was recovered from a woman aged 18-30 years in good health. Sequencing was carried out using CD4+ T cells sorted from blood. The CDR3 DNA is TGTGCCAGCAGTTTATACAGGGGGCTAATGGACACTGAAGCTTTCTTT. Its translation is CASSLYRGLMDTEAFF.